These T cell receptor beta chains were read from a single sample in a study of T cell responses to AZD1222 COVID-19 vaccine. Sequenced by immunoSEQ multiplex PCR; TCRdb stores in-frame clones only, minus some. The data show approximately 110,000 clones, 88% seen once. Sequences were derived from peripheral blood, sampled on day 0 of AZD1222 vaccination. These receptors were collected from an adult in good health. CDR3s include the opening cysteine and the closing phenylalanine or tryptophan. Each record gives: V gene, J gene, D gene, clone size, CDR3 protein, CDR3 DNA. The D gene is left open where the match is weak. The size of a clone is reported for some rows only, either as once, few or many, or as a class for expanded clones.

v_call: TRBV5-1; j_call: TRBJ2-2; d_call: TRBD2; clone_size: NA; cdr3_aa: CASSLGLAGTGELFF; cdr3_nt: TGCGCCAGCAGCTTGGGACTAGCGGGCACCGGGGAGCTGTTTTTT
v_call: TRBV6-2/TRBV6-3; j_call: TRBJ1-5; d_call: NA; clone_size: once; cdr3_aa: CASSYVISDQPQHF; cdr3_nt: TGTGCCAGCAGTTACGTAATCTCGGATCAGCCCCAGCATTTT
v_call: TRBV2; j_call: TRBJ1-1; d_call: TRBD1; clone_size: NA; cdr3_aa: CASRGNRGNTEAFF; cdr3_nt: TGTGCCAGCAGGGGTAACAGGGGGAACACTGAAGCTTTCTTT
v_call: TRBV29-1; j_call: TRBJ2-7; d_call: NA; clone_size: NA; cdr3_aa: CSVAGKGNEQYF; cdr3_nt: TGCAGCGTCGCCGGGAAAGGGAACGAGCAGTACTTC
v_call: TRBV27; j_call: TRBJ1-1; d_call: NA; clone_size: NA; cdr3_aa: CASSQGNTEAFF; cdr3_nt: TGTGCCAGTAGCCAGGGGAACACTGAAGCTTTCTTT
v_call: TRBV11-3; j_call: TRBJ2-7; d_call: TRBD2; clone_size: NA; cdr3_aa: CASSYTSGSSYEQYF; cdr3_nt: TGTGCCAGCAGCTATACTAGCGGCAGCTCCTACGAGCAGTACTTC
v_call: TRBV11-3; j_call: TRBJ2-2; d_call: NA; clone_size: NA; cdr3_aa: CASSPGLANTGELFF; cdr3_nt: TGTGCCAGCAGCCCCGGCCTAGCGAACACCGGGGAGCTGTTTTTT
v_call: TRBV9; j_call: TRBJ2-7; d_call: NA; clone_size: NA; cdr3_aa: CASSPGASQQYF; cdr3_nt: TGTGCCAGCAGCCCAGGAGCCAGTCAGCAGTACTTC
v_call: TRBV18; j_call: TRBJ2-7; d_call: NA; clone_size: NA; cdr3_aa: CASSPGVDYEQYF; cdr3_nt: TGTGCCAGCTCACCCGGGGTGGACTACGAGCAGTACTTC
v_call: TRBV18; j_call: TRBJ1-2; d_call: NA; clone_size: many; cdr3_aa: CASSLGAANYGYTF; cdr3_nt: TGTGCCAGCTCACTTGGGGCCGCTAACTATGGCTACACCTTC
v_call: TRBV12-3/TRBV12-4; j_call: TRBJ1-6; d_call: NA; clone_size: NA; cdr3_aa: CASSFADNSPLHF; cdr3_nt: TGTGCCAGCAGTTTTGCCGACAATTCACCCCTCCACTTT
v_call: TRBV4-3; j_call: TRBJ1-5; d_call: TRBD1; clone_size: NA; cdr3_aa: CASSQDVFTGAHQPQHF; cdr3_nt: TGCGCCAGCAGCCAAGATGTGTTTACAGGGGCTCATCAGCCCCAGCATTTT
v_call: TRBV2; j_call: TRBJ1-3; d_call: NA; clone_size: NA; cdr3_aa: CASCWTQRVGNTIYF; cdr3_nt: TGTGCCAGCTGCTGGACTCAGCGGGTTGGAAACACCATATATTTT
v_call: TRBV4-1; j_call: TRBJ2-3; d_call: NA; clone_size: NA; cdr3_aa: CASSHPLGTDTQYF; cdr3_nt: TGCGCCAGCAGCCATCCCCTAGGCACAGATACGCAGTATTTT
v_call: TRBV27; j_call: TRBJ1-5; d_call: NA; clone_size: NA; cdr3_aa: CASSPLGGGDQPQHF; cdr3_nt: TGTGCCAGCAGTCCCCTGGGTGGTGGAGACCAGCCCCAGCATTTT
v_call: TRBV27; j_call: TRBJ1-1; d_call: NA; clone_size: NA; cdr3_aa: CASSITVNTEAFF; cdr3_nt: TGTGCCAGCAGTATAACAGTGAACACTGAAGCTTTCTTT
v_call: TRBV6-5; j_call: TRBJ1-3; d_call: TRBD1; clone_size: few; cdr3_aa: CASSYSRQGLGNTIYF; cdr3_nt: TGTGCCAGCAGTTACTCGAGACAGGGGCTTGGAAACACCATATATTTT
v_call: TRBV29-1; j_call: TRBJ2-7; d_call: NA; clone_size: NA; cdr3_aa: CSVVGRPYEQYF; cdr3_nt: TGCAGCGTTGTCGGCAGGCCCTACGAGCAGTACTTC
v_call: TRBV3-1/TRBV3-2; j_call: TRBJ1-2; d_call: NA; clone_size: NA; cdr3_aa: CASSQGTEYGYTF; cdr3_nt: TGTGCCAGCAGCCAAGGGACAGAATATGGCTACACCTTC
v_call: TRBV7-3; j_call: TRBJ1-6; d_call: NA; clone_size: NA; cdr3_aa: CASSVAGDSPLHF; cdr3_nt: TGTGCCAGTAGCGTGGCGGGAGATTCACCCCTCCACTTT
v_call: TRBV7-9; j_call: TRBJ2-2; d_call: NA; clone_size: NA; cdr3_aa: CASSLLIDGELFF; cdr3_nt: TGTGCCAGCAGCTTATTAATTGACGGGGAGCTGTTTTTT
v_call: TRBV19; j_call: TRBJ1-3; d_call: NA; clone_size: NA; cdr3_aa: CASNPDRFGNTIYF; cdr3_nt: TGTGCCAGTAACCCGGACAGATTCGGAAACACCATATATTTT
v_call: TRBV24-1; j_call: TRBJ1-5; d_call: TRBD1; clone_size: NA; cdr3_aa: CATSPGTGNNQPQHF; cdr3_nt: TGTGCCACCAGTCCCGGGACAGGGAACAATCAGCCCCAGCATTTT
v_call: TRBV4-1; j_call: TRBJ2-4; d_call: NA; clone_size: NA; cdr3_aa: CASSQGGRSKNIQYF; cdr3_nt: TGCGCCAGCAGCCAAGGCGGCAGGAGCAAAAACATTCAGTACTTC
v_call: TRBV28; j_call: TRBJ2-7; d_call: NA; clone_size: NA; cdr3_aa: CASSDYEQYF; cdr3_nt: TGTGCCAGCAGTGACTACGAGCAGTACTTC
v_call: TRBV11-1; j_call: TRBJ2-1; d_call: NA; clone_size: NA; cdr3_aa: CASSLVPGYEQFF; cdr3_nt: TGTGCCAGCAGCTTAGTTCCGGGCTATGAGCAGTTCTTC
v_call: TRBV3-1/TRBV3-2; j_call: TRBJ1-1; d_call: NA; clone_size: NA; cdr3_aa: CASSLATEAFF; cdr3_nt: TGTGCCAGCAGCCTCGCGACTGAAGCTTTCTTT
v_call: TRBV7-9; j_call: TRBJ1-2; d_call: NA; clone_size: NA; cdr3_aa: CASSLGPATNYGYTF; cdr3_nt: TGTGCCAGCAGCTTGGGCCCTGCCACTAACTATGGCTACACCTTC
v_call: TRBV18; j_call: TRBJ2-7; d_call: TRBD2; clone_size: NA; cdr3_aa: CASSPREGTTYEQYF; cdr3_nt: TGTGCCAGCTCACCACGGGAGGGGACTACCTACGAGCAGTACTTC
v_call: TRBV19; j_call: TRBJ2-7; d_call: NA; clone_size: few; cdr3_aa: CASIREQYF; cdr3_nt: TGTGCCAGTATCCGGGAGCAGTACTTC
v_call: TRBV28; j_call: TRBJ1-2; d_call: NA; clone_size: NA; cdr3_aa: CASSLVGARGDYGYTF; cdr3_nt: TGTGCCAGCAGTTTAGTGGGGGCCCGAGGGGACTATGGCTACACCTTC
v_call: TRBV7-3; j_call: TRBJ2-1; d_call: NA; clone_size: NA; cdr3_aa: CASSLSHFYNEQFF; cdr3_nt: TGTGCCAGCAGCTTAAGTCATTTCTACAATGAGCAGTTCTTC
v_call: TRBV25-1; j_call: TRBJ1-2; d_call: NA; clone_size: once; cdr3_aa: CASSERGYYGYTF; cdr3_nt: TGTGCCAGCAGTGAACGGGGATACTATGGCTACACCTTC
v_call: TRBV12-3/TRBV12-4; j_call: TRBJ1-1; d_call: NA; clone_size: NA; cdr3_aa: CASMRGTEAFF; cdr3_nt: TGTGCCAGCATGAGGGGCACTGAAGCTTTCTTT
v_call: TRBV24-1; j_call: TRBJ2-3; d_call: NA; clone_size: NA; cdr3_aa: CATSPSGRGDTQYF; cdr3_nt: TGTGCCACCTCGCCATCAGGTAGGGGTGATACGCAGTATTTT
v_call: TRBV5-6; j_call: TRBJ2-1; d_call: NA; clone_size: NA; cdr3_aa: CASSLMGTLFF; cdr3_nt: TGTGCCAGCAGCTTGATGGGGACCCTCTTCTTC
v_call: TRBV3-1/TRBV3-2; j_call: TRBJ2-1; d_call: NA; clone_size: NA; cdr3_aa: CASSHGGRGRNEQFF; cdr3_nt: TGTGCCAGCAGCCACGGGGGTAGGGGTCGGAATGAGCAGTTCTTC
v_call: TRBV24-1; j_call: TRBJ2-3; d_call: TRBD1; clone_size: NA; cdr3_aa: CATSDSQTGWGTDTQYF; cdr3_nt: TGTGCCACCAGTGATTCCCAGACAGGGTGGGGGACAGATACGCAGTATTTT
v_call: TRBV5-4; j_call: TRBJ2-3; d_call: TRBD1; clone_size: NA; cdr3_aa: CASTQGAVDTQYF; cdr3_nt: TGTGCCAGCACACAGGGGGCGGTTGATACGCAGTATTTT
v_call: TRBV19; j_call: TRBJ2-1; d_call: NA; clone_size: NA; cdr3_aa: CASSIVASTSYSNEQFF; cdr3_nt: TGTGCCAGTAGTATCGTGGCTAGCACCTCGTACAGCAATGAGCAGTTCTTC
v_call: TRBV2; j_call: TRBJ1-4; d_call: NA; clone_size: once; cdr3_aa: CASNEQGRNEKLFF; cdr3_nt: TGTGCCAGCAATGAACAGGGACGTAATGAAAAACTGTTTTTT
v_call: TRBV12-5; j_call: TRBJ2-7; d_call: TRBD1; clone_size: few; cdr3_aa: CASALGQALSYEQYF; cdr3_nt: TGTGCTAGTGCCCTGGGACAGGCGCTCTCCTACGAGCAGTACTTC
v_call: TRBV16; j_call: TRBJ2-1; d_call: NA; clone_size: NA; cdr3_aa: CASSQGNEQFF; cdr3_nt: TGTGCCAGCAGCCAGGGCAATGAGCAGTTCTTC
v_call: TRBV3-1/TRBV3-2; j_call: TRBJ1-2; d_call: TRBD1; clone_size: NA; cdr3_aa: CASSQWDRRDYGYTF; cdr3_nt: TGTGCCAGCAGCCAATGGGACAGGAGGGACTATGGCTACACCTTC
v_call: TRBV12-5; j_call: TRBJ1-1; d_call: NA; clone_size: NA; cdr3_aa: CASGLVWEGRTEAFF; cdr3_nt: TGTGCTAGTGGTTTGGTCTGGGAGGGGCGGACTGAAGCTTTCTTT
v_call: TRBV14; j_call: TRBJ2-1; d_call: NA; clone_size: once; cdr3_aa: CASSQTADWYNEQFF; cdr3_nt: TGTGCCAGCAGCCAGACAGCGGATTGGTACAATGAGCAGTTCTTC
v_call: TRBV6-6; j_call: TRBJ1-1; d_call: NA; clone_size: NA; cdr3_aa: CASSYSSEGTEAFF; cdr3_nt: TGTGCCAGCAGTTACTCATCGGAGGGCACTGAAGCTTTCTTT
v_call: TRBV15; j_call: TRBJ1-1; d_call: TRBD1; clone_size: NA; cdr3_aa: CATSRGQGNTEAFF; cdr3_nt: TGTGCCACCAGCAGAGGACAGGGGAACACTGAAGCTTTCTTT